These 24 T cell receptor beta chains were all obtained from the same sample, sequenced in a study of identical twins. TCRdb called the 5' RACE reads again in MiXCR, with one record for every CDR3 protein. The repertoire consists of 600,000 to 850,000 distinct CDR3 sequences, with roughly 20% occurring once and the leading ten covering 13%. The sample was also reused in another study, on T cells expressing NK-cell markers.

The sample taken for sequencing was PBMCs. Receptors originate from a woman in her late teens or twenties in good health.

J is TRBJ2-7 and V is TRBV3-1; D remains unclear. Germline-derived CDR1 and CDR2 are LGHDT and YNNKEL (reference sequence). V lost 0 bases, J lost 6 bases, and 9 bases lay in between. This CDR3 is built from 13 residues. Here the CDR3 reads CASSQEEGREQYF. CDR3 DNA sequence: TGTGCCAGCAGCCAAGAGGAAGGGCGCGAGCAGTACTTC.

The J gene is TRBJ2-2, the V gene TRBV7-2; TRBD2 is a possible D gene (6 bases). The CDR3 contains 17 residues. In germline, CDR1 is SGHTA, CDR2 FQGNSA. V was pared by 2 bases and J by 1 base, with 14 bases between. The CDR3 sequence: CASSLRPGRENTGELFF. CDR3 DNA sequence: TGTGCCAGCAGCTTACGCCCCGGGCGGGAGAACACCGGGGAGCTGTTTTTT.

V gene TRBV6-1 combines with J gene TRBJ2-1; D not certain. V lost 8 bases to trimming and J lost 0 bases, with 11 bases between them. This CDR3 has 14 amino acids. Germline loops: CDR1 MNHNS, CDR2 SASEGT. CDR3 sequence reads: CASGPALSYNEQFF. In DNA, the CDR3 is TGTGCCAGCGGCCCTGCCCTCTCCTACAATGAGCAGTTCTTC.

The chain carries TRBV29-1 and TRBJ1-2, with 8 bases lining up with TRBD1. Looked up from germline, CDR1 is SQVTM and CDR2 is ANQGSEA. V gave up 2 bases and J gave up 5 bases; unmatched junction bases: 4. CDR3 size: 13 residues. This chain's CDR3 is CSVEQGAFYGYTF. Here the CDR3 DNA reads TGCAGCGTTGAACAGGGGGCCTTTTATGGCTACACCTTC. The full variable domain, completed using reference TRBV29-1 and TRBJ1-2, is SAVISQKPSRDICQRGTSLTIQCQVDSQVTMMFWYRQQPGQSLTLIATANQGSEATYESGFVIDKFPISRPNLTFSTLTVSNMSPEDSSIYLCSVEQGAFYGYTFGSGTRLTVV.

A few counts support this clonotype. The V gene is TRBV12-3 or TRBV12-4, the J gene TRBJ1-1; D not resolved. V dropped 6 bases and J dropped 2 bases, with 10 bases sitting between them. The CDR3 length is 13 residues. The CDR3 coding sequence is TGTGCCAGCAGCAAGGGTGACAACACTGAAGCTTTCTTT. It yields the protein CASSKGDNTEAFF.

This clonotype has just a few counts. The rearrangement links TRBV20-1 to TRBJ2-7; no definite D call. The CDR3 totals 16 residues. The germline V and J ends were trimmed by 0 bases and 0 bases, with 15 bases remaining between them. Germline CDR1 DFQATT, CDR2 SNEGSKA (reference sequence). The CDR3 protein is CSARDGRQTYSYEQYF. The CDR3 DNA reads as TGCAGTGCTAGAGATGGGCGCCAGACTTACTCCTACGAGCAGTACTTC.

The DNA for the CDR3 is TGCAGTGCTAGTAAGGAGGCTTACGAGCAGTACTTC. As protein: CSASKEAYEQYF. The V call is TRBV20-1, the J call TRBJ2-7; D possibly corresponds to TRBD2 (5 bases). Trimming pared 3 bases from V and 4 bases from J, leaving 10 bases between. Germline CDR1 DFQATT, CDR2 SNEGSKA (reference sequence). The CDR3 loop spans 12 amino acids.

This chain connects TRBV6-1 to TRBJ2-4, with 7 bases fitting TRBD1. Trimming cost V 6 bases and J 2 bases; bases outside gene matches: 7. CDR1 and CDR2 (germline): MNHNS, SASEGT. This CDR3 contains 15 residues. CDR3 residues: CASSRGYDTKNIQYF. The CDR3 bases are TGTGCCAGCAGCAGGGGGTACGATACCAAAAACATTCAGTACTTC.

The V call is TRBV7-9, the J call TRBJ2-3, with D possibly being TRBD2 (5 bases). CDR1 is SEHNR, CDR2 FQNEAQ, per germline (reference sequence). The V and J ends lost 4 bases and 5 bases respectively, with 16 bases between them. This CDR3 is 15 amino acids long. Here the CDR3 reads CASSSQSLVGDTQYF. In DNA, the CDR3 is TGTGCCAGCAGCTCACAATCACTAGTAGGAGATACGCAGTATTTT.

This clonotype was detected only once. V usage is TRBV4-1 and J usage is TRBJ2-3, with D uncertain. V was trimmed by 0 bases and J by 5 bases, leaving 9 bases between them. The CDR3 contains 14 residues. Germline-derived CDR1 and CDR2 are MGHRA and YSYEKL. The CDR3 nucleotides read TGCGCCAGCAGCCAAGAGGTCCGAGGAGATACGCAGTATTTT. Translation: CASSQEVRGDTQYF.

This clonotype was recorded only once. The rearrangement links TRBV7-9 to TRBJ2-5; 7 nucleotides agree with TRBD1. Trimming cost V 5 bases and J 5 bases; bases outside gene matches: 11. The CDR3 is made up of 15 amino acids. Germline CDR1 SEHNR, CDR2 FQNEAQ (reference sequence). The CDR3 DNA sequence: TGTGCCAGCAGCCCCTCCCGAGGGGGCCCGGAGACCCAGTACTTC. Its protein is CASSPSRGGPETQYF.

The chain joins TRBV21-1 to TRBJ1-5. TRBV21-1 is termed a pseudogene. The CDR3 covers 13 residues. Written as DNA, the CDR3 is TGTGCCGGCAGGGGGAGGGTTAACCAGCCCCAGCATTTT. This codes for CAGRGRVNQPQHF.

At least ten counts were recorded for this clonotype. V is TRBV12-3 or TRBV12-4 and J is TRBJ1-1; TRBD1 aligns across 10 bases. The CDR3 totals 14 residues. V lost 3 bases to trimming and J lost 5 bases; unmatched junction nucleotides: 3. This chain's CDR3 is CASSFSDRGTEAFF. The CDR3 region has the DNA TGTGCCAGCAGTTTCTCGGACAGGGGGACTGAAGCTTTCTTT.

This clonotype came up a few times. The J gene is TRBJ1-2, the V gene TRBV12-3 or TRBV12-4; no definite D call. Trimming removed 5 bases at V and 4 bases at J, with 14 bases between. This CDR3 comprises 14 residues. The DNA of the CDR3 is TGTGCCAGCAGTCCGCACGGGGTATTCTATGGCTACACCTTC. Translation gives CASSPHGVFYGYTF.

This clonotype turned up a few times. The chain carries TRBV12-3 or TRBV12-4 and TRBJ1-1; D is undetermined. The ends were cut back, 1 base at V and 1 base at J, with 10 bases in the middle. The CDR3 runs to 15 residues. The CDR3 sequence is CASSLEGSWNTEAFF. The CDR3 nucleotides read TGTGCCAGCAGTTTAGAAGGGTCCTGGAACACTGAAGCTTTCTTT.

This clonotype was counted only a few times. The chain recombines TRBV12-3 or TRBV12-4 with TRBJ2-7, with 8 bases lining up with TRBD1. CDR3 length: 15 residues. The V and J ends lost 7 bases and 7 bases, in that order; junction bases with no gene match: 15. The CDR3, as DNA: TGTGCCAGCAACATCCTCGGGACAGGAGGGGGAGAGCAGTACTTC. This encodes CASNILGTGGGEQYF.

This clonotype is deemed medium-sized. The CDR3, as DNA: TGTGCCAGCAGCGACAGGGCAACCTACAATGAGCAGTTCTTC. Encoded protein: CASSDRATYNEQFF. The V and J genes are TRBV13 and TRBJ2-1; TRBD1 aligns across 7 bases. CDR3 length: 14 residues. The trim removed 5 bases at V and 2 bases at J, leaving 3 bases unmatched. Per germline, CDR1 PRHDT and CDR2 FYEKMQ (reference sequence).

CDR3 nucleotides: TGTGCCAGCAGCCAACCAAAGCGGGGGGGCGAGACCCAGTACTTC. Translated, it gives CASSQPKRGGETQYF. This rearrangement joins TRBV3-1 to TRBJ2-5; 10 bases line up with TRBD2. This CDR3 contains 15 residues. CDR1 and CDR2 (germline): LGHDT, YNNKEL (reference sequence). Trimming cost V 2 bases and J 5 bases; bases outside gene matches: 5.

At least ten counts were recorded for this clonotype. The chain combines TRBV3-1 with TRBJ2-7, with 8 bases aligning to TRBD1. V trimming: 4 bases; J trimming: 6 bases; junction bases outside the gene matches: 8. The CDR3 is 14 residues long. Germline assignment: CDR1 LGHDT and CDR2 YNNKEL (reference sequence). CDR3 sequence: CASSPGQGFGEQYF. DNA of the CDR3: TGTGCCAGCAGCCCCGGACAGGGTTTTGGCGAGCAGTACTTC.

A remark on this clonotype: At one end, the junction sequence differs from germline, possibly due to a read error. The chain employs TRBV7-9 and TRBJ1-5, with unresolved D. Germline V gene data show CDR1 as SEHNR and CDR2 as FQNEAQ (reference sequence). The CDR3 length is 14 residues. Here the CDR3 reads CAGSPGSGDQPQHF. The CDR3 DNA reads TGTGCCGGCAGCCCCGGGTCGGGCGATCAGCCCCAGCATTTT.

The chain couples TRBV20-1 to TRBJ2-1; 9 positions match TRBD2. CDR1 DFQATT and CDR2 SNEGSKA come from the germline V gene (reference sequence). The CDR3 totals 14 residues. The trim removed 1 base at V and 10 bases at J, leaving 8 bases unmatched. The CDR3 here is CSARAGPSGEEQFF. CDR3 nucleotide sequence: TGCAGTGCTAGAGCAGGGCCTAGCGGGGAAGAGCAGTTCTTC.

The rearrangement joins TRBV5-1 to TRBJ1-3; D uncertain. V dropped 4 bases and J dropped 8 bases, with 13 bases sitting between them. The CDR3 runs to 13 residues. From germline, CDR1 is SGHRS and CDR2 YFSETQ. The CDR3 nucleotides read TGCGCCAGCAGCCCCACCGCTGGGTACACCATATATTTT. This gives the protein CASSPTAGYTIYF. The whole variable domain, remainder taken from reference TRBV5-1 and TRBJ1-3, is KAGVTQTPRYLIKTRGQQVTLSCSPISGHRSVSWYQQTPGQGLQFLFEYFSETQRNKGNFPGRFSGRQFSNSRSEMNVSTLELGDSALYLCASSPTAGYTIYFGEGSWLTVV.

This clonotype was detected only a few times. This chain links TRBV7-9 with TRBJ1-5, with a possible D match to TRBD1 (5 bases). V dropped 5 bases and J dropped 2 bases, with 19 bases sitting between them. From germline, CDR1 is SEHNR and CDR2 FQNEAQ (reference sequence). The CDR3 covers 17 residues. CDR3 sequence: CASSPGGTSRGNQPQHF. DNA for the CDR3: TGTGCCAGCAGCCCGGGGGGGACGTCCCGTGGCAATCAGCCCCAGCATTTT.

This clonotype was seen a few times. The chain couples TRBV12-3 or TRBV12-4 to TRBJ2-1, with 9 bases fitting TRBD1. The CDR3 loop spans 13 amino acids. V shed 5 bases, J shed 7 bases, and the junction held 3 bases outside the gene matches. The CDR3 reads CASSVGTGNEQFF. The CDR3, as DNA: TGTGCCAGCAGTGTAGGGACAGGGAATGAGCAGTTCTTC.